Each of the 17 T cell receptor beta chains below was sequenced from the same sample in a study of CD8+CD57+ T cells in acquired aplastic anemia. The template used for profiling TCR beta VDJ and CDR3 was genomic DNA. MiXCR, applied by TCRdb to the reads, yields one record per CDR3 protein. This sample yields about half a million distinct CDR3 sequences, of which around a third are seen a single time; around 0.82% belongs to the top ten. Patients included in sequencing had previously demonstrated CD8+CD57+ cell expansion by flow cytometry. Input material: sorted CD4+, CD8+, or CD8+CD57+ T cells (not recorded which) from PBMCs. These TCRs come from a human donor with aplastic anemia.

This clonotype was seen a few times. The chain combines TRBV7-9 with TRBJ2-1; D is uncertain. The CDR3 covers 12 residues. The germline gives CDR1 SEHNR, CDR2 FQNEAQ (reference sequence). Deletions cut 2 bases from V and 10 bases from J, with 9 bases between. CDR3 DNA sequence: TGTGCCAGCAGCTTAAACCATAAAGAGCAGTTCTTC. This translates into CASSLNHKEQFF.

V is TRBV4-1 and J is TRBJ2-1, with D possibly TRBD1 on 8 matching bases. Germline CDR1 and CDR2: MGHRA and YSYEKL. V shed 3 bases and J shed 3 bases, with 15 bases lying between them. The CDR3 consists of 16 residues. The CDR3 region has the DNA TGCGCCAGCAGCCAGCTACAGGGGGACTACTACAATGAGCAGTTCTTC. Residues: CASSQLQGDYYNEQFF.

This rearrangement joins TRBV30 to TRBJ1-5; TRBD1 is a possible D gene (5 bases). Trimming removed 0 bases from V and 0 bases from J, with 9 bases in between. The CDR3 spans 15 residues. Germline V gene lookup returns CDR1 GTSNPN and CDR2 SVGIG (reference sequence). CDR3: CAWSVDSNSNQPQHF. In nucleotides, the CDR3 is TGTGCCTGGAGTGTTGACAGCAATAGCAATCAGCCCCAGCATTTT.

This clonotype occurred many times. V and J are TRBV7-2 and TRBJ2-7; D is uncertain. Trimming stripped 0 bases from V and 0 bases from J, with 18 bases between. Germline loops: CDR1 SGHTA, CDR2 FQGNSA. This CDR3 spans 18 amino acids. The CDR3 region has the DNA TGTGCCAGCAGCTTAGCCACAGCATGGCCGCTGAGCTCCTACGAGCAGTACTTC. Translation: CASSLATAWPLSSYEQYF.

The chain employs TRBV12-3 or TRBV12-4 and TRBJ2-1; the match to TRBD2 covers 11 bases. J lost 2 bases, V lost 5 bases, and 5 bases had no gene match. The CDR3 contains 16 residues. The CDR3 DNA reads TGTGCCAGCAGTATCCCACTAGCGGGGGCCTACAATGAGCAGTTCTTC. Translating gives CASSIPLAGAYNEQFF.

Of note for this clonotype: Just one base apart from a much larger clone, this may be a read error. This chain links TRBV2 with TRBJ1-1; D uncertain. The CDR3 sequence is 11 residues long. Per germline, CDR1 SNHLY and CDR2 FYNNEI. V lost 6 bases and J lost 8, with 10 bases in between. In DNA, the CDR3 is TGTGCCAGCAGCCAGGAACCGGAAGCTTTCTTT. Residues: CASSQEPEAFF.

This clonotype occurred a few times. The V call is TRBV9, the J call TRBJ2-3; no clear D. The V end lost 3 bases, the J end lost 0 bases, and 8 bases lay between the germline ends. This CDR3 is built from 14 residues. Germline V lookup: CDR1 SGDLS, CDR2 YYNGEE. The CDR3 loop is CASSEDPSTDTQYF. The CDR3 nucleotides are TGTGCCAGCAGCGAGGACCCGAGCACAGATACGCAGTATTTT.

This clonotype has a count of ten or more. The CDR3 DNA follows: TGTGCCAGCAGCCGGACTAGCGGGAGATACGAGCAGTACTTC. Its translation: CASSRTSGRYEQYF. V and J are TRBV7-2 and TRBJ2-7; 13 bases agree with TRBD2. V lost 5 bases to trimming and J lost 4 bases; unmatched junction nucleotides: 2. Looked up from germline, CDR1 is SGHTA and CDR2 is FQGNSA. The CDR3 is 14 amino acids.

This clonotype appeared a single time. It may be a read error: a sequence one base away is much more abundant. The gene calls are TRBV7-3 and TRBJ1-3, with a weak D call TRBD1 (6 bases). CDR3 length equals 13 residues. V lost 4 bases and J lost 6, with 10 bases in between. Per germline, CDR1 SGHTA and CDR2 FQGTGA. The CDR3 region has the DNA TGTGCCAGCAGCTCAGGGGTTGTAAACACCATATATTTT. It codes for CASSSGVVNTIYF.

The sample holds a few counts of this clonotype. This chain joins TRBV7-9 and TRBJ1-2; tentatively, D is TRBD1 (5 bases). Deletions cut 5 bases from V and 6 bases from J, with 13 bases between. CDR1 is SEHNR, CDR2 FQNEAQ, per germline (reference sequence). CDR3 length: 13 amino acids. The CDR3 here is CASSLGLGDGYTF. The CDR3, as DNA: TGTGCCAGCAGCCTAGGGTTGGGGGATGGCTACACCTTC. Together with reference TRBV7-9 and TRBJ1-2, the CDR3 gives the full variable domain: DTGVSQNPRHKITKRGQNVTFRCDPISEHNRLYWYRQTLGQGPEFLTYFQNEAQLEKSRLLSDRFSAERPKGSFSTLEIQRTEQGDSAMYLCASSLGLGDGYTFGSGTRLTVV.

The sample holds many counts of this clonotype. This chain joins TRBV5-1 and TRBJ1-5, with 7 bases identical to TRBD1. CDR1 is SGHRS, CDR2 YFSETQ, per germline. Trimming cost V 0 bases and J 5 bases; bases outside gene matches: 2. This CDR3 spans 14 amino acids. This CDR3 is CASSLGDSHQPQHF. The CDR3 nucleotides read TGCGCCAGCAGCTTGGGGGACAGTCATCAGCCCCAGCATTTT. The whole variable domain, filled in from reference TRBV5-1 and TRBJ1-5, reads KAGVTQTPRYLIKTRGQQVTLSCSPISGHRSVSWYQQTPGQGLQFLFEYFSETQRNKGNFPGRFSGRQFSNSRSEMNVSTLELGDSALYLCASSLGDSHQPQHFGDGTRLSIL.

This clonotype was observed at least ten times. The rearrangement joins TRBV10-3 to TRBJ2-7; no clear D. This CDR3 contains 12 residues. In germline, CDR1 is ENHRY, CDR2 SYGVKD. Trimming took 10 bases from V and 0 from J, leaving 10 bases between them. The CDR3 DNA follows: TGTGCCACCAGCGACTCCTCCTACGAGCAGTACTTC. It is translated as CATSDSSYEQYF.

This clonotype was detected only a few times. The chain links TRBV7-2 to TRBJ2-5; D possibly corresponds to TRBD1 (6 bases). This CDR3 comprises 13 residues. The germline gives CDR1 SGHTA, CDR2 FQGNSA. V was cut by 5 bases and J by 3 bases, with 10 bases left in between. This chain's CDR3 is CASSDNREETQYF. The DNA of the CDR3 is TGTGCCAGCAGCGACAACAGGGAAGAGACCCAGTACTTC. The whole variable domain, remainder taken from reference TRBV7-2 and TRBJ2-5, is GAGVSQSPSNKVTEKGKDVELRCDPISGHTALYWYRQSLGQGLEFLIYFQGNSAPDKSGLPSDRFSAERTGGSVSTLTIQRTQQEDSAVYLCASSDNREETQYFGPGTRLLVL.

This clonotype came up many times. The chain has TRBV20-1 and TRBJ1-6, with no clear D. Germline assignment: CDR1 DFQATT and CDR2 SNEGSKA (reference sequence). This CDR3 contains 14 residues. Trimming cost V 3 bases and J 9 bases, with 15 bases left between them. The DNA of the CDR3 is TGCAGTGCTAGCCGGGCCCCTCCAAGTTCACCCCTCCACTTT. This encodes CSASRAPPSSPLHF.

This clonotype was picked up many times. The chain has TRBV10-3 and TRBJ1-5; the D is unclear. CDR1 ENHRY and CDR2 SYGVKD come from the germline V gene. Trimming shortened V by 0 bases and J by 0 bases, and 15 bases separated the two germline ends. This CDR3 is built from 18 residues. CDR3 nucleotides: TGTGCCATCAGTGAGTCCTCGGCCGGGCATTATAGCAATCAGCCCCAGCATTTT. It encodes CAISESSAGHYSNQPQHF.

As for this clonotype: A much larger clonotype is one base distant, so this may be a read error. This is likely a read error, given that the CDR3 carries no conserved phenylalanine or tryptophan at its end. The J gene is TRBJ1-6, the V gene TRBV29-1, with 10 bases aligning to TRBD1. The trim removed 1 base at V and 13 bases at J, leaving 4 bases unmatched. The germline V gene encodes CDR1 SQVTM and CDR2 ANQGSEA. The CDR3 is 13 amino acids. CDR3 amino acids: CSVEGTGGGPLHL. CDR3 in DNA: TGCAGCGTTGAAGGGACAGGGGGGGGGCCCCTCCACCTT.

This chain uses TRBV5-1 with TRBJ1-2; no clear D. The CDR3 covers 14 residues. The germline CDR1 and CDR2 sequences are SGHRS and YFSETQ. Trimming took 0 bases from V and 4 from J, leaving 10 bases between them. CDR3 loop: CASSLGRPLYGYTF. In nucleotides, the CDR3 is TGCGCCAGCAGCTTGGGACGGCCCCTCTATGGCTACACCTTC.